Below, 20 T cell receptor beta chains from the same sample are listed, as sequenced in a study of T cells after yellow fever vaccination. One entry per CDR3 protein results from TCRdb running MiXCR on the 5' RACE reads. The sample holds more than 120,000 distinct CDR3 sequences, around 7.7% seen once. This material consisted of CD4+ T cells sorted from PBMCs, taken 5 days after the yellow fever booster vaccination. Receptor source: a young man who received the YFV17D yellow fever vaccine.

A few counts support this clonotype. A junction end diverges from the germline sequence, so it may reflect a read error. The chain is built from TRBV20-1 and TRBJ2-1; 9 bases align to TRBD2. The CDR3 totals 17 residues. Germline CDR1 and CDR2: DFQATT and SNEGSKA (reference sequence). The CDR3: CCAHLAGVISSGNEQFF. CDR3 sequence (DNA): TGCTGTGCTCATTTAGCGGGAGTTATTTCTAGCGGGAATGAGCAGTTCTTC.

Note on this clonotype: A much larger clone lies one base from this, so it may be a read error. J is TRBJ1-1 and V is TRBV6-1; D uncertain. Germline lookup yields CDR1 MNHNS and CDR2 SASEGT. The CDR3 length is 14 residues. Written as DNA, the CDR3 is TGTGCCAGCAGTCTAACCCCCGGGAGCACTGAAGCTTCCTTT. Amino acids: CASSLTPGSTEASF.

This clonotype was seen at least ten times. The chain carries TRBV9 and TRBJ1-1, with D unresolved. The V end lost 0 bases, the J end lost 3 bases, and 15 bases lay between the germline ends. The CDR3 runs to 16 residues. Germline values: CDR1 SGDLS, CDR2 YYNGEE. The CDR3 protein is CASSVAPGVKDTEAFF. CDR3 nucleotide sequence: TGTGCCAGCAGCGTAGCTCCGGGAGTGAAGGACACTGAAGCTTTCTTT.

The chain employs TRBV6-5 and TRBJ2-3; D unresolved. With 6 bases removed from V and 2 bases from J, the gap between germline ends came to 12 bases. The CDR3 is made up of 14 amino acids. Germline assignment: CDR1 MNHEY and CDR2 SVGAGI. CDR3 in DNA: TGTGCCAGCAGCTACCGCCATCCCACAGATACGCAGTATTTT. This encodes CASSYRHPTDTQYF.

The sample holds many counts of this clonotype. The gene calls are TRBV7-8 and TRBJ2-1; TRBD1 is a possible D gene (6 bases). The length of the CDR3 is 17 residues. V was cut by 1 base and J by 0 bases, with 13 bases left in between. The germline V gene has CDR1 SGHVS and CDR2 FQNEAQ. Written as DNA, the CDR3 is TGTGCCAGCAGCTTAGTGACAGGTCTCAGCTCCTACAATGAGCAGTTCTTC. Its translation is CASSLVTGLSSYNEQFF.

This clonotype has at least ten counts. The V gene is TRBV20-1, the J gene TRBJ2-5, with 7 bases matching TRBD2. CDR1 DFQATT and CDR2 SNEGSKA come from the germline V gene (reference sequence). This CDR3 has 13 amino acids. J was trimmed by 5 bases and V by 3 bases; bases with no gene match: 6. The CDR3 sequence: CSARPAGRETQYF. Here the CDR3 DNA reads TGCAGTGCTAGGCCAGCGGGACGGGAGACCCAGTACTTC.

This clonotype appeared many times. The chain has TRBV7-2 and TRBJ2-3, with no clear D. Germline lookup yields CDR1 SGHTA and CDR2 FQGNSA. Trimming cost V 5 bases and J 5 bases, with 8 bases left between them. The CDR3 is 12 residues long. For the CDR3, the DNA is TGTGCCAGCAGCCAAGACGTAGATACGCAGTATTTT. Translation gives CASSQDVDTQYF.

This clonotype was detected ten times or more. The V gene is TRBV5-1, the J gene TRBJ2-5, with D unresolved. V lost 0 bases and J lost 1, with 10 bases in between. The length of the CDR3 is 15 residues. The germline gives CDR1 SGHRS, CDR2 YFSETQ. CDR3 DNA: TGCGCCAGCAGCTTGGTTGCGGACCTCCAAGAGACCCAGTACTTC. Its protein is CASSLVADLQETQYF.

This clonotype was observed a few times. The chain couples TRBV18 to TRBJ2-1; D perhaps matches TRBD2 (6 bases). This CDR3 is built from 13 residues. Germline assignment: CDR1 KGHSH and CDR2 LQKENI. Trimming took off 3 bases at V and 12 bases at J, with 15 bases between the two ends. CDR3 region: CASSPDGGISQFF. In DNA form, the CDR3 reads TGTGCCAGCTCACCCGACGGGGGAATATCGCAGTTCTTC.

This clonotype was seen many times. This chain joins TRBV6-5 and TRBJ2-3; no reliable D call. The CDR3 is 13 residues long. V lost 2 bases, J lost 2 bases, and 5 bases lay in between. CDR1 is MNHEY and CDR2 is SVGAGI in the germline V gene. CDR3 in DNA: TGTGCCAGCAGTTACGACCCCACAGATACGCAGTATTTT. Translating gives CASSYDPTDTQYF.

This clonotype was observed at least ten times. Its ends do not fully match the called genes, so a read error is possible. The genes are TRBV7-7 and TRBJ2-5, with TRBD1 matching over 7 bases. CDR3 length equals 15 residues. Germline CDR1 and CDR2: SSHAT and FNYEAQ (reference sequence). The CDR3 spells CASSSGQALGETQYF. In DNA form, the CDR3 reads TGTGCTAGCAGCTCAGGACAGGCGCTGGGAGAGACCCAGTACTTC.

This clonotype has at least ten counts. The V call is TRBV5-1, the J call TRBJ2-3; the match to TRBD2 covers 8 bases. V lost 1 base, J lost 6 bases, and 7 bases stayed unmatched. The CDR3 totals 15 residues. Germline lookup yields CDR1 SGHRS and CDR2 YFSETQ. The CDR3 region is CASSLPSGGRDTQYF. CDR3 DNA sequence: TGCGCCAGCAGCTTGCCAAGCGGGGGTCGGGATACGCAGTATTTT.

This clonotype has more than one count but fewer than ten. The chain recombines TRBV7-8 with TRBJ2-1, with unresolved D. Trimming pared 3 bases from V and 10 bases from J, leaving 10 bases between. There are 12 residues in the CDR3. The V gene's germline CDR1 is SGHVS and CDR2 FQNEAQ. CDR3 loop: CASSLAEREQFF. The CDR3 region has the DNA TGTGCCAGCAGCTTGGCGGAAAGGGAGCAGTTCTTC.

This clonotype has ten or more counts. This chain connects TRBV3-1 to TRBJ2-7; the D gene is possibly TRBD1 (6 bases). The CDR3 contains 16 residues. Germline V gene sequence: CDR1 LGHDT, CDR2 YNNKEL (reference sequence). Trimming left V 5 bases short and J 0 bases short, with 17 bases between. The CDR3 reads CASSSKHTGSSYEQYF. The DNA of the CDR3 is TGTGCCAGCAGCTCTAAACATACAGGGAGCTCCTACGAGCAGTACTTC.

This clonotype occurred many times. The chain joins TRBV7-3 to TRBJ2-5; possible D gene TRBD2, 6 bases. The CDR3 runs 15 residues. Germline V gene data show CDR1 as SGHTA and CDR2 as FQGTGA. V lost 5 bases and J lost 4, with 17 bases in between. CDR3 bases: TGTGCCAGCAGCGACACCGGGGCCGGGGGAGAGACCCAGTACTTC. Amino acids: CASSDTGAGGETQYF.

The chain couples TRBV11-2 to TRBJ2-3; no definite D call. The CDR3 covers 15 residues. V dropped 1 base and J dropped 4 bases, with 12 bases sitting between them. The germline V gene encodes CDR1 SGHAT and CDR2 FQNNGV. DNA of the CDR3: TGTGCCAGCAGCTTAGCTTGGCGGAGCCCAGATACGCAGTATTTT. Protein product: CASSLAWRSPDTQYF.

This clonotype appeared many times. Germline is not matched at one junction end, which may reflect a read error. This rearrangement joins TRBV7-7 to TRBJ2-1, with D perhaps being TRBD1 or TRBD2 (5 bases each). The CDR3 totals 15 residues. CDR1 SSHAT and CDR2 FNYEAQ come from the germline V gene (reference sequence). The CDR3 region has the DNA TGTGCTAGCACCCCAGGAGGTGGGGGCTACAATGAGCAGTTCTTC. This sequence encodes CASTPGGGGYNEQFF. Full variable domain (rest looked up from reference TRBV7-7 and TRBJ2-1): GAGVSQSPRYKVTKRGQDVTLRCDPISSHATLYWYQQALGQGPEFLTYFNYEAQPDKSGLPSDRFSAERPEGSISTLTIQRTEQRDSAMYRCASTPGGGGYNEQFFGPGTRLTVL.

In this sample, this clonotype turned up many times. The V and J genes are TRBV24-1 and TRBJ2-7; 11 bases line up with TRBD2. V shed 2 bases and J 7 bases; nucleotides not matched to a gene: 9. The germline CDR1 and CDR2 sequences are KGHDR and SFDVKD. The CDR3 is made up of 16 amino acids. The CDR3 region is CATSDSLLAGGGEQYF. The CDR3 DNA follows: TGTGCCACCAGTGATTCCCTGCTAGCGGGAGGCGGGGAGCAGTACTTC.

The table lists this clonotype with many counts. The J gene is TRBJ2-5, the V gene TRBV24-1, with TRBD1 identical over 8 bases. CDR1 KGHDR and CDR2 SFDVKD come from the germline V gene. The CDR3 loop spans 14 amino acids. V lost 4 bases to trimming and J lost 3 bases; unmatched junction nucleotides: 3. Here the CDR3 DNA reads TGTGCCACCAGTGACCGACAGGGGAAAGAGACCCAGTACTTC. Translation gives CATSDRQGKETQYF.

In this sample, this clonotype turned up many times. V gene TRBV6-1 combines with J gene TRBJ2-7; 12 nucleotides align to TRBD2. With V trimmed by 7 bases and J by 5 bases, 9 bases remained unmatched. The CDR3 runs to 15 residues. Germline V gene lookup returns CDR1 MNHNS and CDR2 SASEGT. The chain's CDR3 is CASTLGLAGENEQYF. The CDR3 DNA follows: TGTGCCAGCACACTGGGACTAGCGGGCGAAAACGAGCAGTACTTC.